Listed below are T cell receptor beta chains from one sample, sequenced in a study of cytomegalovirus exposure and HLA in healthy donors. Sequencing used immunoSEQ multiplex PCR; TCRdb keeps in-frame clones, though not all of them. The sample lists roughly 120,000 clones, 55% to 75% occurring once. Sequenced material: PBMCs. The receptors come from a woman aged 40 to 55 in good health and CMV-seropositive. The CDR3 runs from the conserved cysteine through the conserved F or W. Fields, in order: CDR3 protein, CDR3 DNA, clone size, D gene, J gene, V gene. The D gene is left open where the match is weak. The listing skips clone size in some rows; elsewhere it reads once, few, many or a size class.

CASSSYSRTGSYEQYF TGTGCCAGCAGTTCGTATTCAAGGACAGGGTCCTACGAGCAGTACTTC - TRBD1 TRBJ2-7 TRBV5-8
CASSFLGGQPQHF TGTGCCAGCAGTTTCCTCGGCGGACAGCCCCAGCATTTT - - TRBJ1-5 TRBV6-5
CASSERGTGAPDYGYTF TGTGCCAGCAGTGAAAGGGGGACAGGGGCCCCTGACTATGGCTACACCTTC - TRBD1 TRBJ1-2 TRBV2
CSVDEGGRTGELFF TGCAGCGTTGATGAGGGAGGGCGGACCGGGGAGCTGTTTTTT - TRBD2 TRBJ2-2 TRBV29-1
CASSQEGGGYTF TGCGCCAGCAGCCAAGAGGGAGGTGGCTACACCTTC once - TRBJ1-2 TRBV4-3
CASSFLQGGGNEKLFF TGTGCCAGCAGTTTTTTGCAGGGCGGGGGTAATGAAAAACTGTTTTTT - - TRBJ1-4 TRBV28
CAWSLKGANSPLHF TGTGCCTGGAGTTTAAAGGGGGCGAATTCACCCCTCCACTTT - TRBD1 TRBJ1-6 TRBV30
CASSLGYRGSTDTQYF TGCGCCAGCAGCTTGGGTTACCGCGGGAGCACAGATACGCAGTATTTT - - TRBJ2-3 TRBV5-1
CASSFGQGRPVNYGYTF TGTGCCAGCAGCTTTGGACAGGGGCGCCCTGTGAACTATGGCTACACCTTC - TRBD1 TRBJ1-2 TRBV5-8
CATSRDPRRFLSYEQYF TGTGCCACCAGCAGAGATCCTCGGAGGTTCCTCTCCTACGAGCAGTACTTC once - TRBJ2-7 TRBV15
CASSFGAGNYEQYF TGTGCCAGCAGTTTTGGTGCAGGAAACTACGAGCAGTACTTC few - TRBJ2-7 TRBV27
CASTGALEKLFF TGTGCCAGTACAGGGGCGTTGGAAAAACTGTTTTTT - - TRBJ1-4 TRBV19
CASGTGLGGNEQFF TGTGCTAGTGGTACCGGACTAGGAGGTAATGAGCAGTTCTTC - TRBD2 TRBJ2-1 TRBV12-5
CASSSSGRGQFF TGTGCCAGCAGCTCCAGCGGGAGAGGGCAGTTCTTC - TRBD2 TRBJ2-1 TRBV13
CASSLKIGQQGGTEAFF TGTGCCAGCAGCTTGAAGATTGGGCAACAGGGGGGGACTGAAGCTTTCTTT - TRBD1 TRBJ1-1 TRBV7-9
CASSLIGQGIANTEAFF TGTGCCAGCAGCTTGATTGGACAGGGGATTGCGAACACTGAAGCTTTCTTT - TRBD1 TRBJ1-1 TRBV5-5
CASSGRDSSYEQYF TGTGCCAGCAGTGGCCGGGACAGCTCCTACGAGCAGTACTTC - TRBD1 TRBJ2-7 TRBV28
CASSWSSGNTIYF TGTGCCAGCAGTTGGAGCTCTGGAAACACCATATATTTT few - TRBJ1-3 TRBV7-6
CSSSFNGRAGLPEAFF TGTTCCAGCAGCTTCAACGGGAGGGCAGGCCTTCCGGAAGCTTTCTTT few - TRBJ1-1 TRBV7-9
CASSGGQGVETQYF TGTGCCAGCAGCGGGGGGCAGGGGGTTGAGACCCAGTACTTC - - TRBJ2-5 TRBV7-3
CASSLAGTGPSINF TGTGCCAGCAGCTTAGCAGGGACAGGGCCCTCGATTAACTTC - TRBD1 TRBJ2-7 TRBV7-9
CASSLYAGAWYEQYF TGCGCCAGCAGCTTGTACGCAGGGGCATGGTACGAGCAGTACTTC - - TRBJ2-7 TRBV5-6